This paragraph covers one T cell receptor (beta chain) sequence. This sample is part of a study of cytomegalovirus exposure and HLA in healthy donors. Trimming shortened V by 1 base and J by 3 bases, and 9 bases separated the two germline ends. Germline lookup yields CDR1 KGHSH and CDR2 LQKENI. This CDR3 contains 15 residues. The study ran its PCR with 60 Vbeta and 13 Jbeta primers. Assay used: immunoSEQ multiplex PCR; TCRdb lists only in-frame clones, some missing. This repertoire shows around 160,000 clones, around three quarters found once; its top ten account for roughly 6.7%. The sample taken for sequencing was PBMCs. The source is a woman aged 35 to 49 in good health and CMV-seropositive. The rearrangement uses TRBV18 and TRBJ2-2, with TRBD1 as a possible D gene (6 bases). The CDR3 loop is CASSPLAGDTGELFF. CDR3 DNA: TGTGCCAGCTCACCACTGGCAGGGGACACCGGGGAGCTGTTTTTT.